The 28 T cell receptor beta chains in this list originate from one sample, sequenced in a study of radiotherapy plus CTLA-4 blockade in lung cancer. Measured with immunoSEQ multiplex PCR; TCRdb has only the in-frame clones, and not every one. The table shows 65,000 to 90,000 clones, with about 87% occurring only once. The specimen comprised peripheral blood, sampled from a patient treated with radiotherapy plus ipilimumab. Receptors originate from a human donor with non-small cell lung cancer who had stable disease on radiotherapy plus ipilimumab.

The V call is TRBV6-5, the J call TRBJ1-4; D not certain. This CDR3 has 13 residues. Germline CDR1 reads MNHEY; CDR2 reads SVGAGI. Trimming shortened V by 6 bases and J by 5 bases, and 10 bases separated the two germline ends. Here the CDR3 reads CASRRPPNEKLFF. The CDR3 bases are TGTGCCAGCAGGAGGCCTCCGAATGAAAAACTGTTTTTT.

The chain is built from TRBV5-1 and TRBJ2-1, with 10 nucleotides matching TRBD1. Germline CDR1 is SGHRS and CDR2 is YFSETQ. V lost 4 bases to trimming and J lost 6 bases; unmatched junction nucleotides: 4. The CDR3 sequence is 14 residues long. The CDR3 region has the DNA TGCGCCAGCAGCCGGGGACAGGGGCCCAATGAGCAGTTCTTC. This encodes CASSRGQGPNEQFF.

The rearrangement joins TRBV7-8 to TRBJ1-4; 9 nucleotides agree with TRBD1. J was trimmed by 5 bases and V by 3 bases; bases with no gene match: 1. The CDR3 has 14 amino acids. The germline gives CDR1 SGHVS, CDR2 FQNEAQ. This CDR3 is CASSFTGGNEKLFF. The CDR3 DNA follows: TGTGCCAGCAGCTTCACAGGGGGCAATGAAAAACTGTTTTTT.

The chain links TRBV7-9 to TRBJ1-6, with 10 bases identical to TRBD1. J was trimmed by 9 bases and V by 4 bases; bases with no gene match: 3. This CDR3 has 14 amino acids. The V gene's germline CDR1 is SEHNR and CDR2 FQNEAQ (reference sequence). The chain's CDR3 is CASSSGTGASPLHF. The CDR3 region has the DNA TGTGCCAGCAGCTCCGGGACAGGGGCTTCACCCCTCCACTTT.

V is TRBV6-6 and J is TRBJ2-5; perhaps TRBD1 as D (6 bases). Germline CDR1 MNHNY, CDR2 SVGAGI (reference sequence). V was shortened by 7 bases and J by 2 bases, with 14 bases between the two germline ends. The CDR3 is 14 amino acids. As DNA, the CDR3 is TGTGCCAGCACGGACAGTGGGTCGCAAGAGACCCAGTACTTC. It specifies CASTDSGSQETQYF.

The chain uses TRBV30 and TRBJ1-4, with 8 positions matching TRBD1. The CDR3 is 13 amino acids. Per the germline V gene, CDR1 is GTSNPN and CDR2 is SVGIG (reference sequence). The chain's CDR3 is CAYRDRINEKLFF. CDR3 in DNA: TGTGCTTACCGGGACAGGATTAATGAAAAACTGTTTTTT.

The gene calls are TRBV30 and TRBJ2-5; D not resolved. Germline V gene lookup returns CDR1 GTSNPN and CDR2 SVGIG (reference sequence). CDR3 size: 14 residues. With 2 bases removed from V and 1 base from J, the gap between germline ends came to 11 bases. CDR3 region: CAWSSVTLQETQYF. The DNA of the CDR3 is TGTGCCTGGAGTAGCGTCACCCTCCAAGAGACCCAGTACTTC.

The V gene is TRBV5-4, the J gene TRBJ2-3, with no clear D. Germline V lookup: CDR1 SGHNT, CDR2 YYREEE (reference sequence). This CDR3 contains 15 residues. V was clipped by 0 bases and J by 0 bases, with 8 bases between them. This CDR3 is CASSLADPSTDTQYF. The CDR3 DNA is TGTGCCAGCAGCTTGGCAGACCCAAGCACAGATACGCAGTATTTT. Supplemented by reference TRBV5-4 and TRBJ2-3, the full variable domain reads ETGVTQSPTHLIKTRGQQVTLRCSSQSGHNTVSWYQQALGQGPQFIFQYYREEENGRGNFPPRFSGLQFPNYSSELNVNALELDDSALYLCASSLADPSTDTQYFGPGTRLTVL.

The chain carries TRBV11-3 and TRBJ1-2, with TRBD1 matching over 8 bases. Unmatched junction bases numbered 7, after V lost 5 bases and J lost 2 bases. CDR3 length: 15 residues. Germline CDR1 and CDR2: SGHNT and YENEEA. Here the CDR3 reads CASSPGDRSNYGYTF. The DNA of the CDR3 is TGTGCCAGCAGCCCCGGGGACAGGAGCAACTATGGCTACACCTTC.

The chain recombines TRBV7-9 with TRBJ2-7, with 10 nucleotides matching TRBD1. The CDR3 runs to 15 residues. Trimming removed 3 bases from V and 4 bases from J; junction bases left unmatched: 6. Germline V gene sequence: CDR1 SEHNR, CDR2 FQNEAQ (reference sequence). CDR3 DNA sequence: TGTGCCAGCAGCTTTTGGGACAGGGGTTCTTACGAGCAGTACTTC. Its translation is CASSFWDRGSYEQYF.

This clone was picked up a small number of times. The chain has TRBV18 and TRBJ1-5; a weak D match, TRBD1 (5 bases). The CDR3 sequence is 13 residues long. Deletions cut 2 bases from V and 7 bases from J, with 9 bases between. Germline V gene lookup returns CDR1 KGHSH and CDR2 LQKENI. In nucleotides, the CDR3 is TGTGCCAGCTCACCAGGGGGGTGGCAGCCCCAGCATTTT. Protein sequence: CASSPGGWQPQHF.

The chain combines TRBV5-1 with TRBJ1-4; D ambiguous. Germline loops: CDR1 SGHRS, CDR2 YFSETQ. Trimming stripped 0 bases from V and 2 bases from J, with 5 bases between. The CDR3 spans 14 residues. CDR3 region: CASSLAGTNEKLFF. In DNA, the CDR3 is TGCGCCAGCAGCTTGGCGGGGACTAATGAAAAACTGTTTTTT.

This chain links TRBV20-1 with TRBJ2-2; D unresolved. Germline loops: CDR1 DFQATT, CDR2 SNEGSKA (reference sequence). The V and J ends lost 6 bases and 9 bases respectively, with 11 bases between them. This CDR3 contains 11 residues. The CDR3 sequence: CSAKNHRELFF. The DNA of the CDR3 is TGCAGTGCCAAAAATCACCGGGAGCTGTTTTTT.

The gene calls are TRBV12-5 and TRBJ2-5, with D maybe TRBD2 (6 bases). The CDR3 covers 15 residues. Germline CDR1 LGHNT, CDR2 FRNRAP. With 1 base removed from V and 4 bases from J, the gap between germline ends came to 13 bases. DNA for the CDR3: TGTGCTAGTGGTTTGGGCGGGGCAGGGAGAGAGACCCAGTACTTC. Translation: CASGLGGAGRETQYF.

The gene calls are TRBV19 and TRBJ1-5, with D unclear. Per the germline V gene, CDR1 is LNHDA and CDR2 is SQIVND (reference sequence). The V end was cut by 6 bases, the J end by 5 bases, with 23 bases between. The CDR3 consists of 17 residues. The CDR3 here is CASSPKPFRGIHQPQHF. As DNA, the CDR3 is TGTGCCAGTAGCCCTAAACCTTTCCGAGGAATCCATCAGCCCCAGCATTTT. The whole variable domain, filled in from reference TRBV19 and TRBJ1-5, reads DGGITQSPKYLFRKEGQNVTLSCEQNLNHDAMYWYRQDPGQGLRLIYYSQIVNDFQKGDIAEGYSVSREKKESFPLTVTSAQKNPTAFYLCASSPKPFRGIHQPQHFGDGTRLSIL.

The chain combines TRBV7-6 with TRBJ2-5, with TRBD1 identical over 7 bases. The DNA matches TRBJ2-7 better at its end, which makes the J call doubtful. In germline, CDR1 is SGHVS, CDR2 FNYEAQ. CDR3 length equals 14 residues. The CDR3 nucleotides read TGTGCCAGCAGCCTCCGGACAGGCTCCTACGAGCAGTACTTC. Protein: CASSLRTGSYEQYF.

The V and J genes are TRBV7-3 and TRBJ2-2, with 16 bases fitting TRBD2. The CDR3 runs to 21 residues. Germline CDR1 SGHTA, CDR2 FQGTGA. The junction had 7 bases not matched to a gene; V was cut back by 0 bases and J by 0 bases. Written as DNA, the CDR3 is TGTGCCAGCAGCTTAACGACCCCGGGACTAGCGGGGGGGTCGAACACCGGGGAGCTGTTTTTT. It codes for CASSLTTPGLAGGSNTGELFF.

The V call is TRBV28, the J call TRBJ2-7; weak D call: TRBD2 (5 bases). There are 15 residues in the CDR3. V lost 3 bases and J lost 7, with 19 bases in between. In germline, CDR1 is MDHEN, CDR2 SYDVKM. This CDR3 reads CASSFAIGVSGEQYF. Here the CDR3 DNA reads TGTGCCAGCAGTTTTGCAATCGGGGTCTCCGGGGAGCAGTACTTC. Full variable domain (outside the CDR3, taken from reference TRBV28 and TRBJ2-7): DVKVTQSSRYLVKRTGEKVFLECVQDMDHENMFWYRQDPGLGLRLIYFSYDVKMKEKGDIPEGYSVSREKKERFSLILESASTNQTSMYLCASSFAIGVSGEQYFGPGTRLTVT.

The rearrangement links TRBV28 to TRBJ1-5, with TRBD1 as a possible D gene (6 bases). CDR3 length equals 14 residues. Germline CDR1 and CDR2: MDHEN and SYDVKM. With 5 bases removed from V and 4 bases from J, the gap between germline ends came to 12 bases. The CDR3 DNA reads TGTGCCAGCAGTAGGGACAACTTTAATCAGCCCCAGCATTTT. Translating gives CASSRDNFNQPQHF.

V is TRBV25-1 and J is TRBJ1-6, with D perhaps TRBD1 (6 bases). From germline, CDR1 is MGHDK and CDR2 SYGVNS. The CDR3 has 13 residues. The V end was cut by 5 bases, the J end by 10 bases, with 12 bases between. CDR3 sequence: CASSTTGYSPLHF. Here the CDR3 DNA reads TGTGCCAGCAGTACCACAGGGTACTCACCCCTCCACTTT.

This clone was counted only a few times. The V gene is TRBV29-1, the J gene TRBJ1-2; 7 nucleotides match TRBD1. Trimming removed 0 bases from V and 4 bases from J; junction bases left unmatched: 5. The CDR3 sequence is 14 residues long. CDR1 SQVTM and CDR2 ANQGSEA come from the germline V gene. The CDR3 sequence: CSVEETGKVYGYTF. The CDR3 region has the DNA TGCAGCGTTGAAGAGACAGGGAAGGTCTATGGCTACACCTTC. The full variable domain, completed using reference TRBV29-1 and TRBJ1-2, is SAVISQKPSRDICQRGTSLTIQCQVDSQVTMMFWYRQQPGQSLTLIATANQGSEATYESGFVIDKFPISRPNLTFSTLTVSNMSPEDSSIYLCSVEETGKVYGYTFGSGTRLTVV.

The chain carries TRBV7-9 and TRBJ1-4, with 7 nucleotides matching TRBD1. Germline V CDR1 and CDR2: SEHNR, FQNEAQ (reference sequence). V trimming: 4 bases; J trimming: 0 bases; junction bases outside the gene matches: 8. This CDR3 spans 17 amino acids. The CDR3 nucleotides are TGTGCCAGCAGCTCCTCGACAGGGATGGCAACTAATGAAAAACTGTTTTTT. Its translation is CASSSSTGMATNEKLFF. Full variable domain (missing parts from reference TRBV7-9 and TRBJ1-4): DTGVSQNPRHKITKRGQNVTFRCDPISEHNRLYWYRQTLGQGPEFLTYFQNEAQLEKSRLLSDRFSAERPKGSFSTLEIQRTEQGDSAMYLCASSSSTGMATNEKLFFGSGTQLSVL.

This CDR3 reads CASRWDRSNQPQHF. CDR3 in DNA: TGTGCCAGCAGGTGGGACCGTAGCAATCAGCCCCAGCATTTT. The rearrangement uses TRBV6-5 and TRBJ1-5; the D gene is possibly TRBD1 (5 bases). The CDR3 spans 14 residues. Germline V gives CDR1 MNHEY, CDR2 SVGAGI. Trimming stripped 6 bases from V and 0 bases from J, with 9 bases between.

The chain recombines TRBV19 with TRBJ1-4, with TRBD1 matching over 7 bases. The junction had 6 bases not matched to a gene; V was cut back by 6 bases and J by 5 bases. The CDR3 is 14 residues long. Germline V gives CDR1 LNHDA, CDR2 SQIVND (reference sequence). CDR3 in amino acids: CASRDRGQNEKLFF. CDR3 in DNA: TGTGCCAGTAGAGACCGGGGACAGAATGAAAAACTGTTTTTT.

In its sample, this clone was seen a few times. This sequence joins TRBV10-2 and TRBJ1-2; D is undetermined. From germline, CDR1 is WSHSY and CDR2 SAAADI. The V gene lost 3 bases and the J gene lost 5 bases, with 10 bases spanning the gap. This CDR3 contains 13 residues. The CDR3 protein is CASSEESGYGYTF. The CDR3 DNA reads TGCGCCAGCAGTGAAGAGAGTGGGTATGGCTACACCTTC.

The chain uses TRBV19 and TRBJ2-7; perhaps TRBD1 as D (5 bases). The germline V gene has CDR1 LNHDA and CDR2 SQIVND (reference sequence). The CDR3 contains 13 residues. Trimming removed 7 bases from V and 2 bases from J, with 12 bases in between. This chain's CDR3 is CASKDSYTYEQYF. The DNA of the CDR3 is TGTGCCAGTAAAGACAGTTACACCTACGAGCAGTACTTC.

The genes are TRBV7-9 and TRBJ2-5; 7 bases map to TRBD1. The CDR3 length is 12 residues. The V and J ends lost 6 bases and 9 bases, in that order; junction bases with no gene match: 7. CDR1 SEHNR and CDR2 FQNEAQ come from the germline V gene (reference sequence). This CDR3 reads CASRQGQGAQYF. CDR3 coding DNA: TGTGCCAGCAGACAGGGTCAGGGGGCCCAGTACTTC.

The CDR3 coding sequence is TGTGCCAGCAGCCTCACGGGGGGCCACGGCGAGCAGTACTTC. Protein product: CASSLTGGHGEQYF. The V call is TRBV7-6, the J call TRBJ2-5; perhaps TRBD2 as D (7 bases). The J call is doubtful: the DNA matches TRBJ2-7 better. CDR3 length: 14 residues. Germline values: CDR1 SGHVS, CDR2 FNYEAQ.